These T cell receptor beta chains were read from a single sample in a study of cytomegalovirus exposure and HLA in healthy donors. Some clones are missing from TCRdb's copy, which holds only in-frame ones; the method was immunoSEQ multiplex PCR. Of 130,000 or so clones listed, more than 60% are singletons. The source material was PBMCs. Receptors were obtained from a female donor in good health and CMV-seronegative. The CDR3 runs from the conserved cysteine through the conserved F or W. Size is stated for part of the rows, as once, few or many counts, or as a class when the clone is expanded.

clone size: -
V gene: TRBV19
J gene: TRBJ1-4
CDR3 protein: CAGSTALNEKLFF

clone size: -
V gene: TRBV19
J gene: TRBJ2-7
CDR3 protein: CASSSQGSSYEQYF

clone size: -
V gene: TRBV11-3
J gene: TRBJ2-7
CDR3 protein: CASSLARTDPYF

clone size: few
V gene: TRBV6-5
J gene: TRBJ2-3
CDR3 protein: CASKAGGATDTQYF

clone size: once
V gene: TRBV25-1
J gene: TRBJ1-2
CDR3 protein: CASSDWDSWNYGYTF

clone size: -
V gene: TRBV10-2
J gene: TRBJ2-1
CDR3 protein: CASSAYLGGSQNNEQFF

clone size: -
V gene: TRBV9
J gene: TRBJ1-3
CDR3 protein: CASSVGQSGNTIYF

clone size: -
V gene: TRBV21-1
J gene: TRBJ2-7
CDR3 protein: CASSKGGGTSGVNSYEQYF

clone size: -
V gene: TRBV5-1
J gene: TRBJ2-1
CDR3 protein: CASSYPSGQGPHEQFF

clone size: -
V gene: TRBV10-1
J gene: TRBJ2-1
CDR3 protein: CASSEAPGQGPYNEQFF

clone size: -
V gene: TRBV6-5
J gene: TRBJ1-3
CDR3 protein: CASSGGQGMGNTIYF

clone size: -
V gene: TRBV5-1
J gene: TRBJ2-5
CDR3 protein: CASSLVAGDQETQYF

clone size: once
V gene: TRBV19
J gene: TRBJ2-2
CDR3 protein: CASSITRTSGDPGELFF

clone size: -
V gene: TRBV6-1
J gene: -
CDR3 protein: CASSEPLLASGRHEQYF

clone size: few
V gene: TRBV6-5
J gene: TRBJ2-7
CDR3 protein: CASSYPGSRQGEQYF

clone size: few
V gene: TRBV20-1
J gene: TRBJ1-1
CDR3 protein: CSAIRDTEAFF

clone size: -
V gene: TRBV4-2
J gene: TRBJ2-3
CDR3 protein: CASSLQHEVGGRRTDTQYF

clone size: -
V gene: TRBV6-6
J gene: TRBJ2-5
CDR3 protein: CASSYSAGGTQYF

clone size: -
V gene: TRBV29-1
J gene: TRBJ2-1
CDR3 protein: CSTMTGINEQFF

clone size: -
V gene: TRBV30
J gene: TRBJ2-1
CDR3 protein: CAWTEVPGNEQFF

clone size: -
V gene: TRBV11-3
J gene: TRBJ2-3
CDR3 protein: CASSLQLSSDTQYF

clone size: -
V gene: TRBV19
J gene: TRBJ1-1
CDR3 protein: CASSILDVEGAFF

clone size: -
V gene: TRBV7-9
J gene: TRBJ2-5
CDR3 protein: CSSTPPQGLAEETQYF

clone size: -
V gene: TRBV5-1
J gene: TRBJ2-2
CDR3 protein: CASWGDGTNTGELFF

clone size: once
V gene: TRBV30
J gene: TRBJ2-7
CDR3 protein: CAWDRGGISYEQYF

clone size: -
V gene: TRBV5-1
J gene: TRBJ2-1
CDR3 protein: CASSLDLVPSNEQFF

clone size: few
V gene: TRBV7-7
J gene: TRBJ2-2
CDR3 protein: CASSPSGTNTGELFF

clone size: -
V gene: TRBV9
J gene: TRBJ2-5
CDR3 protein: CASSVGRGWDQETQYF

clone size: -
V gene: TRBV12-5
J gene: TRBJ1-1
CDR3 protein: CASGNRESNTEAFF

clone size: -
V gene: TRBV28
J gene: TRBJ1-2
CDR3 protein: CASMGGGSNYGYTF

clone size: -
V gene: TRBV27
J gene: TRBJ2-2
CDR3 protein: CASSDTNTGELFF

clone size: -
V gene: TRBV5-5
J gene: TRBJ2-7
CDR3 protein: CASSDRVILYEQYF

clone size: -
V gene: TRBV2
J gene: TRBJ1-5
CDR3 protein: CASSLLGGQPQHF

clone size: -
V gene: TRBV11-2
J gene: TRBJ2-7
CDR3 protein: CASSLAQGSTYEQYF

clone size: -
V gene: TRBV5-1
J gene: TRBJ2-3
CDR3 protein: CASSTEKSGSPSTDTQYF

clone size: -
V gene: TRBV2
J gene: TRBJ1-2
CDR3 protein: CASSESWTGVSGYTF

clone size: -
V gene: TRBV18
J gene: TRBJ2-7
CDR3 protein: CASSPPGTGLREQYF

clone size: few
V gene: TRBV5-6
J gene: TRBJ1-1
CDR3 protein: CASSPLGRGGEAFF

clone size: -
V gene: TRBV4-1
J gene: TRBJ2-3
CDR3 protein: CASTLTSGASTDTQYF

clone size: -
V gene: TRBV6-5
J gene: TRBJ1-1
CDR3 protein: CASSRYQGYTEAFF

clone size: -
V gene: TRBV15
J gene: TRBJ2-1
CDR3 protein: CATSRDLVRGNEQFF

clone size: -
V gene: TRBV27
J gene: TRBJ2-3
CDR3 protein: CASSLLSSGVSADTQYF

clone size: few
V gene: TRBV11-3
J gene: TRBJ2-7
CDR3 protein: CASSWGVRGTYEQYF

clone size: once
V gene: TRBV6-1
J gene: TRBJ2-4
CDR3 protein: CASSGGGVGIQYF

clone size: -
V gene: TRBV9
J gene: TRBJ2-3
CDR3 protein: CASSVAASGGATDTQYF

clone size: -
V gene: TRBV23-1
J gene: TRBJ1-5
CDR3 protein: CASSRDSYSNQPQHF

clone size: -
V gene: TRBV5-5
J gene: TRBJ2-7
CDR3 protein: CASSFERGTGEQYF

clone size: -
V gene: TRBV25-1
J gene: TRBJ1-2
CDR3 protein: CASSNPGTDNYGYTF

clone size: -
V gene: TRBV6-5
J gene: TRBJ2-7
CDR3 protein: CASSYQGRSGEQYF

clone size: -
V gene: TRBV28
J gene: TRBJ2-2
CDR3 protein: CASTPGGTGELFF

clone size: -
V gene: TRBV27
J gene: TRBJ2-1
CDR3 protein: CASSFGDTGDEQFF

clone size: -
V gene: TRBV11-2
J gene: TRBJ2-7
CDR3 protein: CASSSRDRGIYEQYF

clone size: -
V gene: TRBV6-5
J gene: TRBJ1-2
CDR3 protein: CASSYGQGAFGYTF

clone size: -
V gene: TRBV28
J gene: TRBJ1-2
CDR3 protein: CASKLPGTGAYGYTF

clone size: -
V gene: TRBV11-2
J gene: TRBJ2-7
CDR3 protein: CASSPRLAGTIYEQYF